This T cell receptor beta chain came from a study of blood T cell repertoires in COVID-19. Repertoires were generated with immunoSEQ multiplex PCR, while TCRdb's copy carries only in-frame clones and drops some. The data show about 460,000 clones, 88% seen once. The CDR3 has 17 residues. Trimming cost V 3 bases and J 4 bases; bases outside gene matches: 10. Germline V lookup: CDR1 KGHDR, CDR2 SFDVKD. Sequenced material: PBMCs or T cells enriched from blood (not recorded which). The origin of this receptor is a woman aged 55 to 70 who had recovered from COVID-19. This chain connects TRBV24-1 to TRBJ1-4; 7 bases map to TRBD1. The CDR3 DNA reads TGTGCCACCAGTGATGCCACTGGGGGACAGTATAATGAAAAACTGTTTTTT. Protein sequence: CATSDATGGQYNEKLFF.